This passage covers 5 T cell receptor beta chains from one sample sequenced in a study of post-analysis software for immune sequencing data (dated by TCRdb to the mid-2010s). Their specific antigens are unknown. Library preparation employed PCR. Sequenced using an Illumina HiSeq 2500. To reduce PCR and sequencing biases, unique molecular identifiers were incorporated into the TCR beta cDNA libraries. The public reads were quality trimmed at Q25 with fastp and then assembled into clones with MiXCR by TCRdb, keeping productive beta chains. Each record represents a unique CDR3 protein, reported with the most common genes and DNA among its rows. The sample profile shows under 650,000 distinct CDR3 sequences; 44% of them were found once. Together, the top ten hold about 1.5% of the sample. Findings and caveats that apply to the study as a whole: Four to six TRBV segments, including TRBV5-6, TRBV5-1 and TRBV20-1, were significantly more frequent in patients than controls.

Sequenced: blood. The receptors come from a girl aged 5 to 17 with multiple sclerosis.

This clonotype was found a few times. The genes are TRBV20-1 and TRBJ1-2; a weak D match, TRBD1 (6 bases). Between the trimmed V and J ends, which lost 5 bases and 6 bases, there was a span of 13 bases. The germline V gene has CDR1 DFQATT and CDR2 SNEGSKA (reference sequence). This CDR3 spans 12 amino acids. The CDR3, as DNA: TGCAGTGCTCCCGGGACATCTGATGGCTACACCTTC. Translated: CSAPGTSDGYTF.

The genes are TRBV5-1 and TRBJ2-5, with 7 positions matching TRBD1. Judging by the DNA end, TRBJ2-7 fits better; the J call may be wrong. CDR3 length: 15 amino acids. CDR1 is SGHRS, CDR2 YFSETQ, per germline. The CDR3, as DNA: TGCGCCAGCAGCTCAGGGGGACCAGATTACTACGAGCAGTACTTC. Translating it yields CASSSGGPDYYEQYF.

The V call is TRBV20-1, the J call TRBJ2-1, with D possibly being TRBD2 (6 bases). This CDR3 spans 13 amino acids. Per germline, CDR1 DFQATT and CDR2 SNEGSKA (reference sequence). Trimming left V 3 bases short and J 4 bases short, with 10 bases between. CDR3 loop: CSASGSGYNEQFF. The CDR3 nucleotides read TGCAGTGCTAGCGGGAGCGGGTACAATGAGCAGTTCTTC.

This clonotype was seen a handful of times. The chain joins TRBV12-3 or TRBV12-4 to TRBJ1-2; 10 bases align to TRBD1. The CDR3 loop spans 14 amino acids. Unmatched junction bases numbered 4, after V lost 5 bases and J lost 4 bases. The DNA of the CDR3 is TGTGCCAGCAGTCTCAGGACAGGGGGCTATGGCTACACCTTC. Protein: CASSLRTGGYGYTF.

As for this clonotype: A much bigger clone sits one base away, suggesting this may be a read error. The chain uses TRBV20-1 and TRBJ2-3; TRBD2 aligns across 7 bases. The CDR3 has 14 residues. Germline V lookup: CDR1 DFQATT, CDR2 SNEGSKA (reference sequence). CDR3 sequence reads: CSALAGMSTDTRYF. The DNA of the CDR3 is TGCAGTGCCTTAGCGGGCATGAGCACAGATACGCGGTATTTT.